This TCR beta chain was sequenced during a study of shared clonotypes between healthy human individuals (dated by TCRdb to the early 2020s). Regarding the study in general: A few men and a couple of women, aged 18 to 49 years, made up the cohort. Each donor's leukapheresis produced roughly between roughly 0.85 and 9.5 billion PBMCs. Different laboratories and diverse techniques were used to prepare libraries and sequence TCR repertoires, to increase sequencing depth and limit assay-specific biases. The study deeply sequenced blood TCR repertoires of 5 or 6 healthy adults to estimate repertoire size and the extent of clonotype sharing between individuals. For each donor, three plates each were used for CD4 naive and CD4 memory, two plates were used for CD8 naive, and one plate was used for CD8 memory.

Using the deep immunoSEQ assay, multiplex PCR amplified TCR CDR3 regions from genomic DNA. Genomic DNA extracted from each cell subset was distributed evenly over all wells of several immunoSEQ 96-well plates, and each plate served as one replicate. For sorted subsets, each replicate PCR was loaded with about 0.2 ug genomic DNA, equivalent to about 33,000 T cell genomes. The purified libraries were quantified using a Qubit 3.0 fluorometer, sized with a Bioanalyzer 2100, and then quantified again using the KAPA Library Quantification kit. Every immunoSEQ 96-well plate was sequenced on a dedicated single-read 150-cycle Illumina NextSeq 550 flow cell. In the source study's methods: The immunoSEQ output contained only junctional sequences without quality scores, so filtering could not match that applied to full-length reads. Sequences were annotated with PyIR, a Python wrapper for IgBLAST v1.9, and V/J genes and CDR3 were assigned using IMGT germline references. Any read was removed if the V/J assignment was weak (E-value above 1e-6), the CDR3 was missing, or the read contained stop codons, out-of-frame junctions, or ambiguous translated residues. V3J clonotypes were defined as sequences sharing the same inferred V gene, J gene, and CDR3 amino acid sequence. Percentage overlap between repertoires was computed as shared unique clonotypes divided by the size of the smaller repertoire. Three approaches were used to assess repertoire richness: RTK rarefaction, the Chao1 estimator, and Recon v2.1 estimates of unobserved clonotypes. For all TCRbeta clonotypes obtained by the gDNA method from a few donors, generation probabilities were computed with OLGA. TCRdb retrieved this table from immuneACCESS and kept in-frame rearrangements only. Not all clones are present; in checked studies, unresolved V genes account for under half, and no reason is known for the remainder. V and J calls and clone size are as listed in that table; D and trimming were resolved from the DNA. In this sample the table shows 630,000 or so clones, more than 95% of which occur a single time. The leading ten clones occupy more than 0.3% of the sample.

Overall results and qualifications from the work: Higher generation probabilities were observed for clonotypes shared by all four sorted-subset donors than for non-shared clonotypes. Because the study included only a small number of donors, the genetic and exposure-history diversity represented was limited. When several donors were compared, the shared fraction of clonotypes was 5% to 6.5% for naive CD4, less than 4% for naive CD8, 2.3% for memory CD4, and roughly 0.43% for memory CD8. Only blood was sampled, and tissue TCR repertoires likely differ from those in blood. Rarefaction of sorted-subset datasets indicated incomplete sequencing despite the large sequencing depth. Naive subsets generally had larger estimated clonotype richness than memory subsets did. Pairwise subsampling indicated that sequencing depth was expected to affect the degree of clonotype sharing among donors.

Regarding this clone: What this receptor recognizes is not known. Base qualities are missing; no much larger clone stands one base away.

CD8 naive samples were CD45RO-negative cells positively selected for CCR7, giving a CD45RA+CCR7+ population that excluded TemRA cells. The donors were healthy, HIV-negative adults with no recently reported acute infections or vaccinations. All donors were Caucasian adults living in Nashville, Tennessee, USA. Blood was obtained by leukapheresis, after which PBMCs were separated by Ficoll-Histopaque density gradient centrifugation and cryopreserved in liquid nitrogen vapor phase. Analytical flow cytometry was used to check the purity and quantity of each magnetically sorted T cell population. Genomic DNA was isolated from each sorted fraction and quantified by UV absorbance on a Nanodrop 2000c. Looking up the germline V gene yields CDR1 SGHAT and CDR2 FQNNGV. The CDR3 spans 17 residues, from the cysteine through the phenylalanine. The retained sequence is limited to the CDR3, 51 bases, with the frame set at the first base. The junction shows trimming of 3 bases on V and 1 base on J, and the gene matches do not reach 9 bases of it.

This sequence was found in a man aged 25 to 40 in good health. The rearranged chain carries TRBV11-2 and TRBJ2-3, with 8 middle bases fitting TRBD2. Sequenced material: naive CD8+ T cells sorted from blood. Taken with the paper, the label for cell subset or site translates to: CD45RA+CCR7+. Read as DNA, the sequence is TGTGCCAGCAGCTTCCCCGGGCCAGCGGGAGGCACAGATACGCAGTATTTT. This gives the protein CASSFPGPAGGTDTQYF.